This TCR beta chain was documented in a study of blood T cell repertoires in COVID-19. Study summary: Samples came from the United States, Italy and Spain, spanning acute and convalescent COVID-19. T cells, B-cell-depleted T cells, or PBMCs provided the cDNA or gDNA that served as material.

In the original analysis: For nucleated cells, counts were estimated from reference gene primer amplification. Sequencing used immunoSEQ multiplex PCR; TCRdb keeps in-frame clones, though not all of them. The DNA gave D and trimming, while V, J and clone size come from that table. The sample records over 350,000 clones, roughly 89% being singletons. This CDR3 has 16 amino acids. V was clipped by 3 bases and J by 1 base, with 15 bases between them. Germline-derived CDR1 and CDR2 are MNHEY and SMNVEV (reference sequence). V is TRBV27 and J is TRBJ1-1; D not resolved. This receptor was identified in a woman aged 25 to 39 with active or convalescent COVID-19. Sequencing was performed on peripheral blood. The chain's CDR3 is CASSFSFEGTNTEAFF. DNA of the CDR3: TGTGCCAGCAGTTTTAGTTTCGAGGGAACGAACACTGAAGCTTTCTTT.